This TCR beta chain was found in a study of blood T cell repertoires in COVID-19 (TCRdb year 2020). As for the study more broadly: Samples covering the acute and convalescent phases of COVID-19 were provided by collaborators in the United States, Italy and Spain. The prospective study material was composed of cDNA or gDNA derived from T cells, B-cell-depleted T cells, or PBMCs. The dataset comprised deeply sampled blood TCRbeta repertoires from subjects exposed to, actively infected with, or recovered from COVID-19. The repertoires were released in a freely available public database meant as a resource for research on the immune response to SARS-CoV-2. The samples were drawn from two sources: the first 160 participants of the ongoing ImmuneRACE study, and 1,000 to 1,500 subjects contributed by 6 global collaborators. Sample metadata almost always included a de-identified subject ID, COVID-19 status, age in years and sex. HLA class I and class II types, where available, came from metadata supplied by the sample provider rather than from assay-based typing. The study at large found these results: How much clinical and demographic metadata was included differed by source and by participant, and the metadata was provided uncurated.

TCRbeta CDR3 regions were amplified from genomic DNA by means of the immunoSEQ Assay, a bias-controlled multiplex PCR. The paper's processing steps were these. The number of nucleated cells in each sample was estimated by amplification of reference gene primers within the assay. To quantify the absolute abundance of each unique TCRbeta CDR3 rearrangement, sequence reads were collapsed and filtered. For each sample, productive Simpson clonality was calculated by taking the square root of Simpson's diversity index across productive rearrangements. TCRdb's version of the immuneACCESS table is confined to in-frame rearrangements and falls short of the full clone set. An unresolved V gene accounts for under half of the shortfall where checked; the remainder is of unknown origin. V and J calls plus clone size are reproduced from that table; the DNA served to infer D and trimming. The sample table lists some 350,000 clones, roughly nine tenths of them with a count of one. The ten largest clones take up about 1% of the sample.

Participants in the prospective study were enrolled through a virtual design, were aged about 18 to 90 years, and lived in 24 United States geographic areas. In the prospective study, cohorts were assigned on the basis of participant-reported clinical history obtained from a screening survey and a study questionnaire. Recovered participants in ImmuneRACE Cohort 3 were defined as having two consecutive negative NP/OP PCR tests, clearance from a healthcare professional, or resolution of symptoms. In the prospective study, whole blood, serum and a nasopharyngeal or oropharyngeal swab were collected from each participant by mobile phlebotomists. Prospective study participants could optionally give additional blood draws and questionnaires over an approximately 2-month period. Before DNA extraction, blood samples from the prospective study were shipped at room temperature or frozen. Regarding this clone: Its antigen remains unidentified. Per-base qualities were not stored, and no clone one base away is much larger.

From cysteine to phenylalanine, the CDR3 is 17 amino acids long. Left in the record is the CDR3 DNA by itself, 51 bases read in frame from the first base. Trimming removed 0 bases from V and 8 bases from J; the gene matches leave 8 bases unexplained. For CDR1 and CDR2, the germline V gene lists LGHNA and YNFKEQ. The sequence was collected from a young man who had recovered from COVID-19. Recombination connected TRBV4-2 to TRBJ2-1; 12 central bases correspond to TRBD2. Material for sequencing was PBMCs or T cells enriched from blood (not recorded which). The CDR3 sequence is CASSQDIASGGAHEQFF. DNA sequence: TGTGCCAGCAGCCAAGATATTGCTAGCGGGGGGGCCCATGAGCAGTTCTTC.